This T cell receptor beta chain emerged from a study of T cell repertoires in cytomegalovirus infection. Background on the study: It can be stated that public TCR beta signatures indicated CMV infection as well as a matching HLA type. Overall study findings and caveats: People with CMV and the relevant HLA were identified by cumulative public TCR beta family frequency. The ex vivo response was dominated by HLA-C-restricted CMV-specific TCR beta clonotypes.

This clonotype was counted a few times. The antigen remains unidentified. TCRdb recomputed calls from the reads with MiXCR, one row per CDR3 protein. The table has about 400,000 distinct CDR3 sequences, around a sixth seen once. V shed 8 bases, J shed 5 bases, and the junction held 12 bases outside the gene matches. The germline V gene has CDR1 SGHVS and CDR2 FQNEAQ. The CDR3 covers 16 residues. Sequenced: PBMCs. The chain recombines TRBV7-8 with TRBJ2-3; TRBD1 matches 11 bases. The sequence derives from a human donor in good health (CMV status not recorded). Some clones in this sample may be carry-over from other donors' samples. This CDR3 is CASQKWGQGVKDTQYF. The CDR3 nucleotides read TGTGCCAGCCAAAAGTGGGGACAGGGGGTCAAAGATACGCAGTATTTT. The full variable domain, completed using reference TRBV7-8 and TRBJ2-3, is GAGVSQSPRYKVAKRGQDVALRCDPISGHVSLFWYQQALGQGPEFLTYFQNEAQLDKSGLPSDRFFAERPEGSVSTLKIQRTQQEDSAVYLCASQKWGQGVKDTQYFGPGTRLTVL.